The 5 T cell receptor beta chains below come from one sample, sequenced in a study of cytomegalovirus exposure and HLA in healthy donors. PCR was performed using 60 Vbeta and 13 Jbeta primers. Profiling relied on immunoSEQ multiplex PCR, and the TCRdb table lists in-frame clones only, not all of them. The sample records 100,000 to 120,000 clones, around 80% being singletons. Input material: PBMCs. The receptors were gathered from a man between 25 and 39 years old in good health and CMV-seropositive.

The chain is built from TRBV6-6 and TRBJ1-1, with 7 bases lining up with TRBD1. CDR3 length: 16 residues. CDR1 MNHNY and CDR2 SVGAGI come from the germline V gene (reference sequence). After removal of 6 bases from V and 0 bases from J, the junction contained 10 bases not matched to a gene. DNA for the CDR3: TGTGCCAGCAGACCTTACAGGGACAGCATGAACACTGAAGCTTTCTTT. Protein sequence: CASRPYRDSMNTEAFF.

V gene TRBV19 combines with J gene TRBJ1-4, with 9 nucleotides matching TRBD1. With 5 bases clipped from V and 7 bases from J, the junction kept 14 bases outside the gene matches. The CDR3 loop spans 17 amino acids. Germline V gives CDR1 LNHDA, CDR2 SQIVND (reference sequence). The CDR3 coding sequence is TGTGCCAGTAGTCCCTCCCGGGACAGGGCCGCAGGTGAAAAACTGTTTTTT. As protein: CASSPSRDRAAGEKLFF.

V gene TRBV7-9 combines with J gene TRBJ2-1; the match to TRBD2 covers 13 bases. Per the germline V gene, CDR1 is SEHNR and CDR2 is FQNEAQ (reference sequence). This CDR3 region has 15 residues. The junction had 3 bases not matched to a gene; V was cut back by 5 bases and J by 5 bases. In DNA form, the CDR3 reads TGTGCCAGCAGCCCCGGGACTAGCGGGAACAATGAGCAGTTCTTC. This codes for CASSPGTSGNNEQFF.

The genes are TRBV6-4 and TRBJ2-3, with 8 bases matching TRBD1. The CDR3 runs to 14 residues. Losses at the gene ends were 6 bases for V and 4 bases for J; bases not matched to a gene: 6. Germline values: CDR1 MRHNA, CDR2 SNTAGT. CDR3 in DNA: TGTGCCAGCAGAACAGGACAGGGCGCAGATACGCAGTATTTT. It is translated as CASRTGQGADTQYF.

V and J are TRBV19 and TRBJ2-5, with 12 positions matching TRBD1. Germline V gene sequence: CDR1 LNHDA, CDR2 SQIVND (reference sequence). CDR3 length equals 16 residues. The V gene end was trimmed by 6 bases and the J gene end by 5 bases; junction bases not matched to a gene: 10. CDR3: CASSPNRDRGRETQYF. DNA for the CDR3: TGTGCCAGTAGCCCTAACCGGGACAGGGGGCGGGAGACCCAGTACTTC.